Each of the 25 T cell receptor beta chains below was sequenced from the same sample in a study of tumor and adjacent non-tumor tissue in lung cancer. No cell sorting was done before RNA was extracted from the tissue. The library came from three nested PCR rounds adapted from ARM-PCR protocols. Via MiXCR, TCRdb re-called the multiplex PCR reads, giving one row per CDR3 protein. The data hold about 200,000 distinct CDR3 sequences, with about two thirds observed a single time. The sequenced material came from lung tumor tissue. Receptor source: a man aged 60-69 years with non-small cell lung cancer.

Points on this clonotype: A much larger clone is a single base away; this may be a read error. The rearrangement links TRBV20-1 to TRBJ1-1; no clear D gene. CDR1 is DFQATT, CDR2 SNEGSKA, per germline (reference sequence). The CDR3 covers 12 residues. CDR3 sequence reads: CSATFGNTDAFF. The CDR3 coding sequence is TGCAGTGCTACTTTCGGAAATACTGATGCTTTCTTT.

In the case of this clonotype: One base away lies a much larger clone, so this may be a sequencing read error. J is TRBJ2-6 and V is TRBV5-4; a possible D gene is TRBD1 (6 bases). Germline V gene sequence: CDR1 SGHNT, CDR2 YYREEE (reference sequence). The CDR3 is 17 residues long. This CDR3 reads CASSLMGASSGVNVLTF. CDR3 bases: TGTGCCAGCAGCTTAATGGGGGCCTCCTCTGGGGTCAACGTCCTGACTTTC.

Note on this clonotype: The conserved phenylalanine or tryptophan is not found at the CDR3 terminus, so this likely reflects a read error. V and J are TRBV20-1 and TRBJ2-7; 9 bases align to TRBD2. This CDR3 has 16 residues. Per germline, CDR1 DFQATT and CDR2 SNEGSKA (reference sequence). The CDR3 DNA is TGCAGCGCTAGAGATCGTATTAGCGGGAGCTCCTACGAGCAGTACATC. Translated, it gives CSARDRISGSSYEQYI.

The V gene is TRBV11-3, the J gene TRBJ2-4; the match to TRBD2 covers 8 bases. J lost 6 bases, V lost 6 bases, and 4 bases had no gene match. This CDR3 has 13 residues. Germline V gives CDR1 SGHNT, CDR2 YENEEA. In DNA form, the CDR3 reads TGTGCCAGCAGGGTAGCGGGGACAAACATTCAGTACTTC. Encoded protein: CASRVAGTNIQYF.

Details on this clonotype: This could be a read error, since a much larger clone is one nucleotide away. V usage is TRBV20-1 and J usage is TRBJ2-5, with TRBD2 matching over 7 bases. The CDR3 extends over 14 amino acids. From germline, CDR1 is DFQATT and CDR2 SNEGSKA (reference sequence). As DNA, the CDR3 is TGCAGTGTTAGAGATCCAGCGGGGATAGAGACCCAGTACTTC. It translates to CSVRDPAGIETQYF.

Comment on this clonotype: An end of the junction does not agree with germline; a read error may underlie this. The chain recombines TRBV4-1 with TRBJ2-3; 9 bases fit TRBD1. Germline lookup yields CDR1 MGHRA and CDR2 YSYEKL. CDR3 length: 16 residues. CDR3: CASSRALGQGADAQYF. The CDR3 coding sequence is TGCGCCAGCAGCCGAGCGTTGGGACAGGGCGCAGATGCGCAGTATTTT.

A note on this clonotype: An end of the junction does not agree with germline; a read error may underlie this. The chain employs TRBV6-1 and TRBJ1-2, with 7 nucleotides matching TRBD1. Germline lookup yields CDR1 MNHNS and CDR2 SASEGT. The CDR3 has 13 amino acids. The CDR3 loop reads CASGPGQNYVYTF. For the CDR3, the DNA is TGTGCCAGCGGCCCGGGACAGAACTATGTCTACACCTTC.

This clonotype was seen only a few times. The chain joins TRBV12-3 or TRBV12-4 to TRBJ1-1; D is undetermined. V was pared by 2 bases and J by 1 base, with 11 bases between. The CDR3 has 15 amino acids. This chain's CDR3 is CASSLYPGRNTEAFF. The DNA of the CDR3 is TGTGCCAGCAGTTTATACCCGGGGAGGAACACTGAAGCTTTCTTT.

Concerning this clonotype: The CDR3 does not close with the conserved phenylalanine or tryptophan, likely indicating a read error. The V call is TRBV5-1, the J call TRBJ2-1; TRBD2 matches 12 bases. CDR1 and CDR2 from the germline V gene are SGHRS and YFSETQ. This CDR3 has 19 amino acids. CDR3 sequence: CASSLDPSGGAKSYIEQFL. The CDR3 nucleotides are TGCGCCAGCAGCTTGGACCCTAGCGGGGGGGCCAAGTCCTACATTGAGCAGTTCCTC.

As concerns this clonotype: The CDR3 ends on some other residue instead of the conserved phenylalanine or tryptophan, so this is likely a read error. The DNA is left out, because the CDR3 cannot be placed on it with certainty; the CDR3 is given as TCRdb lists it. The CDR3 loop reads CASSSSAGIDYEHYL. The gene calls are TRBV11-3 and TRBJ2-7; the D call in the table, TRBD2, was not verified against the DNA. The CDR3 adds up to 15 amino acids, both ends counted. Per the germline V gene, CDR1 is SGHNT and CDR2 is YENEEA.

To note about this clonotype: The conserved phenylalanine or tryptophan normally closing the CDR3 is absent here, so this likely arose from a read error. The CDR3 loop is CSAWDRERLGDYGYTS. CDR3 coding DNA: TGCAGTGCTTGGGACAGGGAAAGACTCGGGGACTATGGCTACACCTCA. J is TRBJ1-2 and V is TRBV20-1; 9 bases match TRBD1. The CDR3 length is 16 residues. The J segment lost 3 bases and the V segment lost 5 bases, leaving 13 bases of the junction unmatched. CDR1 and CDR2 from the germline V gene are DFQATT and SNEGSKA (reference sequence).

About this clonotype: The junction shows a germline mismatch at one end, possibly a read error. This chain joins TRBV5-4 and TRBJ1-4; 8 nucleotides line up with TRBD1. The CDR3 sequence is 16 residues long. The germline gives CDR1 SGHNT, CDR2 YYREEE (reference sequence). In nucleotides, the CDR3 is TGTGTCAGCAGCATTTATACAGGGGGAGGTAATGAAAAACTGTTTTTT. Translating it yields CVSSIYTGGGNEKLFF.

As regards this clonotype: At one of its ends the junction is not consistent with the germline gene, which may arise from a read error. The rearrangement uses TRBV11-2 and TRBJ1-1; D gene uncertain. Germline V CDR1 and CDR2: SGHAT, FQNNGV. This CDR3 is 13 amino acids long. The CDR3 region is CVSSLDLNTEAFF. CDR3 coding DNA: TGCGTCAGCAGCTTGGATCTGAACACCGAAGCTTTCTTT.

For this clonotype: One base away lies a much larger clone, so this may be a sequencing read error. The CDR3 carries no conserved terminal phenylalanine or tryptophan, so it likely arises from a read error. The V and J genes are TRBV20-1 and TRBJ1-1; 7 positions match TRBD1. Germline-derived CDR1 and CDR2 are DFQATT and SNEGSKA (reference sequence). V trimming: 1 base; J trimming: 8 bases; junction bases outside the gene matches: 4. The CDR3 is 12 amino acids. The CDR3: CSARAQGQEAFI. CDR3 in DNA: TGCAGTGCTAGAGCACAGGGGCAGGAAGCTTTCATT.

Points on this clonotype: The junction and the germline gene differ at one end; a read error may be behind it. The chain is built from TRBV20-1 and TRBJ2-1; D may be TRBD1 or TRBD2 (6 bases each). Germline V lookup: CDR1 DFQATT, CDR2 SNEGSKA (reference sequence). The CDR3 is made up of 16 amino acids. This chain's CDR3 is CSARFSGGPSHNVQFF. CDR3 nucleotide sequence: TGCAGTGCTAGATTTTCCGGGGGCCCCTCCCACAATGTGCAGTTCTTC.

Worth noting for this clonotype: The junction differs from germline at one of its ends, possibly a read error. This sequence joins TRBV20-1 and TRBJ2-7, with 7 bases matching TRBD2. Per germline, CDR1 DFQATT and CDR2 SNEGSKA (reference sequence). The CDR3 is 15 residues long. CDR3 region: CSARRSGGSLNDQYF. The CDR3 region has the DNA TGCAGTGCTAGAAGGTCCGGCGGGAGTCTGAACGATCAGTACTTT.

The V and J genes are TRBV7-2 and TRBJ2-3, with TRBD2 as a possible D gene (6 bases). V lost 5 bases to trimming and J lost 8 bases, with 14 bases between them. The CDR3 has 13 residues. Germline CDR1 and CDR2: SGHTA and FQGNSA. The CDR3: CASSARQGGTQYF. CDR3 DNA sequence: TGTGCCAGCAGCGCCCGCCAGGGAGGTACGCAGTATTTT.

V and J are TRBV4-2 and TRBJ2-7; 8 positions match TRBD2. V lost 2 bases to trimming and J lost 3 bases; unmatched junction nucleotides: 6. In germline, CDR1 is LGHNA, CDR2 YNFKEQ. This CDR3 is 15 amino acids long. CDR3 nucleotides: TGTGCCAGCAGCCAAAGGGGACTAGTAAGCTACGAGCAGTACTTC. Protein sequence: CASSQRGLVSYEQYF.

The chain has TRBV6-5 and TRBJ2-1, with 13 bases identical to TRBD2. V dropped 5 bases and J dropped 4; count of bases not matched to a gene: 8. The germline V gene has CDR1 MNHEY and CDR2 SVGAGI. The CDR3 spans 17 residues. The CDR3 sequence: CASSQLAGGPLYNEQFF. The CDR3 DNA follows: TGTGCCAGCAGTCAACTAGCGGGAGGGCCATTATACAATGAGCAGTTCTTC.

As to this clonotype: A much bigger clone sits one base away, suggesting this may be a read error. V gene TRBV4-1 combines with J gene TRBJ1-1, with no clear D. The CDR3 has 12 amino acids. The V end was cut by 3 bases, the J end by 7 bases, with 9 bases between. Germline assignment: CDR1 MGHRA and CDR2 YSYEKL. The CDR3 loop reads CASSQVQHEAFF. DNA for the CDR3: TGCGCCAGCAGCCAGGTACAGCATGAAGCTTTCTTT.

On this clonotype: A read error may be the cause here, since a much bigger clone is one base away. Lacking the conserved final phenylalanine or tryptophan, this CDR3 likely reflects a read error. This rearrangement joins TRBV5-4 to TRBJ2-7, with 10 positions matching TRBD1. Germline-derived CDR1 and CDR2 are SGHNT and YYREEE (reference sequence). V was clipped by 5 bases and J by 7 bases; unmatched bases: 12. The CDR3 spans 15 residues. CDR3 coding DNA: TGTGCCAGCAGTCGGCAGACAGGGGGCATGGGGGAGCAGTACCTC. It translates to CASSRQTGGMGEQYL.

The chain is built from TRBV28 and TRBJ1-1; weak D call: TRBD1 (6 bases). The CDR3 consists of 17 residues. Germline V gene lookup returns CDR1 MDHEN and CDR2 SYDVKM. Trimming took 6 bases from V and 7 from J, leaving 27 bases between them. The CDR3 sequence: CASSAGTQGTMGDEAFF. The CDR3 DNA reads TGTGCCAGCAGCGCGGGAACTCAGGGGACGATGGGCGATGAAGCTTTCTTT.

With regard to this clonotype: One end of the junction does not line up with germline, which may come from a read error. V and J are TRBV4-2 and TRBJ2-2, with unresolved D. The CDR3 length is 16 residues. Germline V gene sequence: CDR1 LGHNA, CDR2 YNFKEQ. The CDR3 loop is CAISQDTNGNTGELFF. The CDR3 DNA follows: TGTGCCATCAGCCAAGATACTAACGGGAACACCGGGGAGCTGTTTTTT.

The chain carries TRBV6-1 and TRBJ2-3, with a tentative D call TRBD1 (6 bases). The V end was cut by 5 bases, the J end by 4 bases, with 19 bases between. This CDR3 region has 16 residues. Per the germline V gene, CDR1 is MNHNS and CDR2 is SASEGT. CDR3 protein: CASSQEATGISDTQYF. The CDR3 nucleotides are TGTGCCAGCAGTCAAGAGGCCACAGGGATCTCAGATACGCAGTATTTT.

Turning to this clonotype: At one end the junction does not follow the germline gene, possibly because of a read error. The chain employs TRBV12-3 or TRBV12-4 and TRBJ2-1; D perhaps matches TRBD1 (6 bases). CDR3 size: 15 residues. CDR3 nucleotides: TGTGCCTGCAGGACAGATTCCCAAAGGTCCGATGAGCAGTTCTTC. This translates into CACRTDSQRSDEQFF.